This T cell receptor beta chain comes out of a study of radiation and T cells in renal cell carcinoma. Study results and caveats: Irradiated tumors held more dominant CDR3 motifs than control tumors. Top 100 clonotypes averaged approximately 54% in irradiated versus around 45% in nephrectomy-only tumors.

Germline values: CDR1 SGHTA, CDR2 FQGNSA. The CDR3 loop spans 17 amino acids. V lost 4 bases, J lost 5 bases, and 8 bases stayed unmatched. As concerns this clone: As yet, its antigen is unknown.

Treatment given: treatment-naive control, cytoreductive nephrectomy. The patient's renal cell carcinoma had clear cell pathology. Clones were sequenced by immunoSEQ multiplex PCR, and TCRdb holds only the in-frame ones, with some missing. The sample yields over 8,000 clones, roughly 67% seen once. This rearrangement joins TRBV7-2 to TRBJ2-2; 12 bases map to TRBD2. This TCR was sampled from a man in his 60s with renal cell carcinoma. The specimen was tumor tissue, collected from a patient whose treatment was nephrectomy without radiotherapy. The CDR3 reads CASSSSSGRVLTGELFF. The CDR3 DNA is TGTGCCAGCAGCTCCTCTAGCGGGAGGGTCTTGACCGGGGAGCTGTTTTTT.